This TCR beta chain stems from a study of blood T cell repertoires in COVID-19. CDR1 SEHNR and CDR2 FQNEAQ come from the germline V gene (reference sequence). The CDR3 runs 15 residues. Trimming took 5 bases from V and 0 from J, leaving 12 bases between them. Assay: immunoSEQ multiplex PCR; the TCRdb copy retains only in-frame clones and omits some. The sample yields around 67,000 clones, about nine tenths seen once. The chain uses TRBV7-9 and TRBJ2-3; no clear D. The sequenced sample consisted of peripheral blood. The clonotype was recovered from a man in his forties or fifties with active COVID-19. CDR3 sequence reads: CASSPPGSSTDTQYF. CDR3 DNA sequence: TGTGCCAGCAGCCCCCCAGGCAGTAGCACAGATACGCAGTATTTT.